This T cell receptor (beta chain) was sequenced in a study of T cells of healthy individuals. This clonotype was picked up a small number of times. V was trimmed by 0 bases and J by 8 bases, leaving 13 bases between them. The CDR3 consists of 14 residues. Per germline, CDR1 SEHNR and CDR2 FQNEAQ (reference sequence). One entry per CDR3 protein results from TCRdb running MiXCR on the 5' RACE reads. The data show about 41,000 distinct CDR3 sequences, 3.5% to 5.5% seen once. The rearrangement joins TRBV7-9 to TRBJ1-2; D unresolved. This sequence originates from a human donor in good health. The CDR3 DNA follows: TGTGCCAGCAGCTTAGCGGTCGAGACTGGGGGCTACACCTTC. Translated, it gives CASSLAVETGGYTF.